The 7 T cell receptor beta chains below were found in one sample sequenced in a study of tumor-infiltrating lymphocytes in oesophageal squamous cell carcinoma. One entry per CDR3 protein results from TCRdb running MiXCR on the PCR reads. The data show 15,000 to 25,000 distinct CDR3 sequences, over 40% seen once. Sequenced input: normal esophageal tissue next to the tumor. Receptors originate from a male donor with esophageal squamous cell carcinoma.

This clonotype was recorded at least ten times. The CDR3 spells CASSLVLAPGYNEQFF. Here the CDR3 DNA reads TGTGCCAGCAGCTTAGTGCTAGCGCCGGGGTACAATGAGCAGTTCTTC. The rearrangement links TRBV11-2 to TRBJ2-1; maybe TRBD2 (6 bases). The CDR3 has 16 residues. The V end lost 1 base, the J end lost 4 bases, and 14 bases lay between the germline ends. The V gene's germline CDR1 is SGHAT and CDR2 FQNNGV. Based on the CDR3 plus reference TRBV11-2 and TRBJ2-1, the full variable domain is EAGVAQSPRYKIIEKRQSVAFWCNPISGHATLYWYQQILGQGPKLLIQFQNNGVVDDSQLPKDRFSAERLKGVDSTLKIQPAKLEDSAVYLCASSLVLAPGYNEQFFGPGTRLTVL.

This sequence joins TRBV28 and TRBJ2-3; 9 bases are shared with TRBD1. The end of the DNA aligns better with TRBJ1-2, so the J call may be wrong. This CDR3 has 16 amino acids. Looked up from germline, CDR1 is MDHEN and CDR2 is SYDVKM. CDR3 DNA: TGTGCCAGCAGTTTTAGGGGCGTAACAGGGGGCGACGGCTACACCTTC. Translating it yields CASSFRGVTGGDGYTF.

The gene calls are TRBV6-6 and TRBJ2-3; 8 bases fit TRBD1. Trimming cost V 5 bases and J 9 bases; bases outside gene matches: 7. Germline V CDR1 and CDR2: MNHNY, SVGAGI (reference sequence). The CDR3 loop spans 13 amino acids. The CDR3 DNA reads TGTGCCAGCAGTGACGGACAGGGCTACACGCAGTATTTT. Residues: CASSDGQGYTQYF.

Of note for this clonotype: Because the CDR3 is missing its conserved closing phenylalanine or tryptophan, this is likely a read error. Because the CDR3's place on the DNA is in doubt, the DNA is left out and the CDR3 is given as listed by TCRdb. The chain carries TRBV7-2 and TRBJ2-7; TRBD1, the table's D call, lacks a check against the DNA. Germline V lookup: CDR1 SGHTA, CDR2 FQGNSA. The CDR3 is 16 amino acids long, termini counted. The CDR3 sequence is CASSLMGGPYEQYFGS.

This clonotype has a count of ten or more. Just one base apart from a much larger clone, this may be a read error. The chain joins TRBV7-8 to TRBJ2-7; D gene uncertain. Germline CDR1 reads SGHVS; CDR2 reads FQNEAQ. This CDR3 comprises 14 residues. The V gene lost 7 bases and the J gene lost 7 bases, with 20 bases spanning the gap. The CDR3 nucleotides are TGTGCCAGCATCCCAATGCGAGAAAACAATGAGCAGTACTTC. Protein sequence: CASIPMRENNEQYF.

The V gene is TRBV6-4, the J gene TRBJ2-3; no reliable D call. TRBJ1-5 matches the DNA end more closely, so the J call is doubtful. This CDR3 has 14 amino acids. The V gene's germline CDR1 is MRHNA and CDR2 SNTAGT. This CDR3 is CASSVEPGHQPQHF. Here the CDR3 DNA reads TGTGCCAGCAGTGTAGAACCCGGGCATCAGCCCCAGCATTTT.

This clonotype was recorded many times. The chain carries TRBV11-1 and TRBJ2-3, with a possible D match to TRBD2 (6 bases). CDR1 SGHAT and CDR2 FQDESV come from the germline V gene (reference sequence). Trimming removed 2 bases at V and 6 bases at J, with 15 bases between. CDR3 size: 15 residues. The CDR3 region is CASSLNGGKVDTQYF. CDR3 in DNA: TGTGCCAGCAGCTTAAACGGCGGGAAGGTGGATACGCAGTATTTT.